A selection of T cell receptor beta chains follows, all from one sample in a study of cytomegalovirus exposure and HLA in healthy donors. Produced via immunoSEQ multiplex PCR; TCRdb's table is partial and in-frame only. The sample carries more than 65,000 clones, around 79% recorded once. Sequencing was performed on PBMCs. All receptors derive from a man younger than 30 in good health and CMV-seropositive. Each CDR3 is given with its conserved first and last residue. D genes are given only for firm matches. A clone size is listed for some rows: how often the clone was seen (once, few, many), or a class if it is expanded.

D gene	J gene	clone size	V gene	CDR3 DNA	CDR3 protein
.	TRBJ2-5	once	TRBV25-1	TGTGCCAGCACTGAAGGACGGGGATTCCAAGAGACCCAGTACTTC	CASTEGRGFQETQYF
TRBD1	TRBJ1-2	.	TRBV4-1	TGCGCCAGCCAGGGACAGGGTTTTGGCTACACCTTC	CASQGQGFGYTF
TRBD2	TRBJ2-4	.	TRBV6-6	TGTGCTAGCAGGACGGGGGGAGCCAAAAACATTCAGTACTTC	CASRTGGAKNIQYF
TRBD1	TRBJ2-6	.	TRBV9	TGTGCCAGCAGCGGGACAGGCTTTCTAGGGGGTTCTGGGGCCAACGTCCTGACTTTC	CASSGTGFLGGSGANVLTF
TRBD2	TRBJ2-2	.	TRBV10-1	TGCGCCAGTTTCCCGGTGGGACTAGCGGGAGAAGGCGGGGAGCTGTTTTTT	CASFPVGLAGEGGELFF
TRBD2	TRBJ2-7	.	TRBV27	TGTGCCAGCAGTTTAAGGGTGGGAGGGTACGAGCAGTACTTC	CASSLRVGGYEQYF
TRBD1	TRBJ2-7	.	TRBV7-9	TGTGCCAGCAGCTTAGGGACAGGGGTCGACGAGCAGTACTTC	CASSLGTGVDEQYF
.	TRBJ2-7	few	TRBV2	TGTGCCAGCAGTCGACAGGCCGAGCAGTACTTC	CASSRQAEQYF
.	TRBJ1-1	few	TRBV28	TGTGCCAGCAGTCCGGGACTTGAGAACACTGAAGCTTTCTTT	CASSPGLENTEAFF
.	TRBJ2-1	.	TRBV7-3	TGTGCCAGCAGCCAGCGGCTATACAATGAGCAGTTCTTC	CASSQRLYNEQFF
TRBD2	TRBJ2-7	.	TRBV11-2	TGTGCCAGCAGCGCCGTTAGCGGGCCTGCCGAGCAGTACTTC	CASSAVSGPAEQYF
.	TRBJ1-1	.	TRBV5-1	TGCGCCAGCAGCTTGGAGGGACTGAGCATGAACACTGAAGCTTTCTTT	CASSLEGLSMNTEAFF
TRBD1	TRBJ1-5	few	TRBV6-1	TGTGCCAGCAGTGTACGAGGGGGCAGGAGCAATCAGCCCCAGCATTTT	CASSVRGGRSNQPQHF
.	TRBJ2-1	.	TRBV7-6	TGTGCCAGCAGCGCTACGAGCTCCTACAATGAGCAGTTCTTC	CASSATSSYNEQFF
.	TRBJ2-3	.	TRBV21-1	TGTGCCAGCAGCAAAGGGTTAGCGGTCCCTAGCACAGATACGCAGTATTTT	CASSKGLAVPSTDTQYF
.	TRBJ2-3	once	TRBV10-3	TGTGCCACCCTCAGGGCTCTGGCAGATACGCAGTATTTT	CATLRALADTQYF
.	TRBJ2-7	.	TRBV29-1	TGCAGCGTTCGACAGACCGACTACGAGCAGTACTTC	CSVRQTDYEQYF
.	TRBJ1-1	once	TRBV11-2	TGTGCCAGCAGCTTACGGCAGGGTTCGAACACTGAAGCTTTCTTT	CASSLRQGSNTEAFF
TRBD1	TRBJ1-2	once	TRBV28	TGTGCCAGCAGTCCTCGGACAGGAGGCTACACCTTC	CASSPRTGGYTF
TRBD2	TRBJ2-1	.	TRBV7-3	TGTGCCAGCAGCTTGACTAGCGTGGGTGAGCAGTTCTTC	CASSLTSVGEQFF
.	TRBJ1-2	once	TRBV7-8	TGTGCCAGCAGCTTAGATATAAACTATGGCTACACCTTC	CASSLDINYGYTF
.	TRBJ2-7	.	TRBV6-1	TGTGCCAGCAGTGCCATCAGGGGCCCTAGCTCCTACGAGCAGTACTTC	CASSAIRGPSSYEQYF
TRBD2	TRBJ2-7	.	TRBV7-2	TGTGCCAGCAGCGGCGGGGGGGCGGGGTACTACGAGCAGTACTTC	CASSGGGAGYYEQYF
.	TRBJ2-7	.	TRBV4-1	TGCGCCAGCAGCCAAGAACGGGGCAGGGGCAACGAGCAGTACTTC	CASSQERGRGNEQYF